These 28 T cell receptor beta chains share one sample of origin, sequenced in a study of blood T cells in healthy people across ages. A J-beta primer mix and a sample-barcoded 5' primer were used in a second PCR of about 7 to 12 cycles. TCRdb re-analysed the 5' RACE reads in MiXCR, keeping a single row per CDR3 protein. Of approximately 780,000 distinct CDR3 sequences listed, roughly 25% were seen once; the top ten hold around 3%. The data were also submitted as part of a second study, on T cells of mothers and their children.

The specimen was blood. The receptors stem from a boy aged 5-17 years in good health.

CDR3 region: CSVAVKGGYTF. CDR3 sequence (DNA): TGCAGCGTCGCTGTCAAGGGAGGCTACACCTTC. The genes are TRBV29-1 and TRBJ1-2, with D hard to call. Germline V gene data show CDR1 as SQVTM and CDR2 as ANQGSEA. The CDR3 is 11 residues long. Trimming removed 6 bases from V and 8 bases from J, with 13 bases in between.

This clonotype was counted a few times. This chain uses TRBV12-3 or TRBV12-4 with TRBJ2-5; the match to TRBD1 covers 9 bases. With the DNA end fitting TRBJ2-1 better, the J assignment may be wrong. The CDR3 totals 14 residues. Written as DNA, the CDR3 is TGTGCCAGCAGTTTCTGGGACAGGGTAAATGAGCAGTTCTTC. This sequence encodes CASSFWDRVNEQFF.

This clonotype was recorded a few times. V and J are TRBV7-2 and TRBJ1-1, with 7 bases that match TRBD1. V shed 5 bases and J 0 bases; nucleotides not matched to a gene: 6. The CDR3 consists of 15 residues. Germline lookup yields CDR1 SGHTA and CDR2 FQGNSA. Here the CDR3 DNA reads TGTGCCAGCAGCCCTTACAGGGGATTGAACACTGAAGCTTTCTTT. Translated: CASSPYRGLNTEAFF. The full variable domain, completed using reference TRBV7-2 and TRBJ1-1, is GAGVSQSPSNKVTEKGKDVELRCDPISGHTALYWYRQSLGQGLEFLIYFQGNSAPDKSGLPSDRFSAERTGGSVSTLTIQRTQQEDSAVYLCASSPYRGLNTEAFFGQGTRLTVV.

The chain links TRBV7-9 to TRBJ2-6; D is uncertain. The germline gives CDR1 SEHNR, CDR2 FQNEAQ (reference sequence). V shed 4 bases and J shed 3 bases, with 4 bases lying between them. This CDR3 is 13 amino acids long. The CDR3 sequence is CASSSGGANVLTF. CDR3 nucleotides: TGTGCCAGCAGCTCCGGTGGGGCCAACGTCCTGACTTTC.

This rearrangement joins TRBV5-1 to TRBJ2-2; D is uncertain. Trimming shortened V by 1 base and J by 4 bases, and 14 bases separated the two germline ends. The CDR3 extends over 16 amino acids. The germline V gene has CDR1 SGHRS and CDR2 YFSETQ. CDR3 loop: CASSLFRLRGTGELFF. CDR3 in DNA: TGCGCCAGCAGCTTGTTCAGACTTCGCGGCACCGGGGAGCTGTTTTTT.

About this clonotype itself: One end of the junction is discordant with germline, which a read error may explain. The chain is built from TRBV4-2 and TRBJ1-2, with 10 bases lining up with TRBD1. Germline V gives CDR1 LGHNA, CDR2 YNFKEQ. The CDR3 runs to 14 residues. Here the CDR3 DNA reads TGTGCCATCAGCGACCGGGACAGGGGAAATGGCTACACCTTC. This gives the protein CAISDRDRGNGYTF.

This chain joins TRBV13 and TRBJ2-1; D possibly corresponds to TRBD1 (5 bases). Matching the DNA end better, TRBJ2-5 makes the J call doubtful. The CDR3 has 14 amino acids. Germline assignment: CDR1 PRHDT and CDR2 FYEKMQ (reference sequence). The CDR3 nucleotides read TGTGCCAGCAGCTTAGAGACCCCTGGGGCGTCCCAGTACTTC. Translation gives CASSLETPGASQYF.

In this sample, this clonotype turned up a few times. The gene calls are TRBV6-1 and TRBJ1-3; D not certain. V was shortened by 7 bases and J by 0 bases, with 16 bases between the two germline ends. This CDR3 spans 16 amino acids. Germline CDR1 is MNHNS and CDR2 is SASEGT. DNA of the CDR3: TGTGCCAGCATAAGAAAATATGCAGACTCTGGAAACACCATATATTTT. Translating it yields CASIRKYADSGNTIYF.

The CDR3 sequence: CASSQVLPGNTIYF. DNA for the CDR3: TGCGCCAGCAGCCAAGTCTTGCCAGGAAACACCATATATTTT. The chain carries TRBV4-1 and TRBJ1-3; D is ambiguous. This CDR3 has 14 amino acids. V shed 1 base and J shed 4 bases, with 8 bases lying between them. The germline V gene has CDR1 MGHRA and CDR2 YSYEKL.

The chain carries TRBV10-3 and TRBJ2-5; 15 bases align to TRBD2. V trimming: 5 bases; J trimming: 2 bases; junction bases outside the gene matches: 6. This CDR3 spans 17 amino acids. CDR1 ENHRY and CDR2 SYGVKD come from the germline V gene. In DNA form, the CDR3 reads TGTGCCATCAGTCCCGGGACTAGCGGGGGGCAGCAAGAGACCCAGTACTTC. Its translation is CAISPGTSGGQQETQYF.

This clonotype came up many times. The J gene is TRBJ2-5, the V gene TRBV5-1; tentatively, D is TRBD1 (5 bases). This CDR3 is 15 amino acids long. V lost 4 bases to trimming and J lost 1 base, with 14 bases between them. Germline-derived CDR1 and CDR2 are SGHRS and YFSETQ. This CDR3 is CASSGALVRQETQYF. The DNA for the CDR3 is TGCGCCAGCAGCGGGGCTCTCGTCCGCCAAGAGACCCAGTACTTC.

This clonotype was counted between two and nine times. V gene TRBV2 combines with J gene TRBJ1-5; 7 nucleotides align to TRBD1. This CDR3 contains 16 residues. V shed 3 bases and J 3 bases; nucleotides not matched to a gene: 8. Germline V lookup: CDR1 SNHLY, CDR2 FYNNEI. The CDR3 bases are TGTGCCAGCAGTGATTGGGAACAGGGGCCCAATCAGCCCCAGCATTTT. This sequence encodes CASSDWEQGPNQPQHF. Full variable domain (outside the CDR3, taken from reference TRBV2 and TRBJ1-5): EPEVTQTPSHQVTQMGQEVILRCVPISNHLYFYWYRQILGQKVEFLVSFYNNEISEKSEIFDDQFSVERPDGSNFTLKIRSTKLEDSAMYFCASSDWEQGPNQPQHFGDGTRLSIL.

V is TRBV20-1 and J is TRBJ2-5; D remains ambiguous. The CDR3 is 13 residues long. Germline loops: CDR1 DFQATT, CDR2 SNEGSKA (reference sequence). Trimming stripped 2 bases from V and 1 base from J, with 8 bases between. CDR3 in amino acids: CSARKGFQETQYF. In DNA form, the CDR3 reads TGCAGTGCTAGAAAGGGTTTCCAAGAGACCCAGTACTTC.

About this clonotype itself: One junction end disagrees with the germline gene, perhaps due to a read error. V usage is TRBV15 and J usage is TRBJ1-4, with 9 positions matching TRBD1. CDR3 size: 15 residues. CDR1 and CDR2 from the germline V gene are LNHNV and YYDKDF (reference sequence). CDR3 amino acids: CAASRIQGANEKLFF. CDR3 DNA sequence: TGTGCCGCCAGCAGAATACAGGGGGCGAATGAAAAACTGTTTTTT.

This sequence joins TRBV6-4 and TRBJ2-1, with TRBD2 matching 7 bases. Germline V lookup: CDR1 MRHNA, CDR2 SNTAGT. V trimming: 0 bases; J trimming: 1 base; junction bases outside the gene matches: 3. The CDR3 is 16 residues long. The CDR3 nucleotides read TGTGCCAGCAGTGACTCGGGCGGGGGATCCTACAATGAGCAGTTCTTC. This codes for CASSDSGGGSYNEQFF.

This chain uses TRBV5-5 with TRBJ1-6; D gene ambiguous. This CDR3 contains 14 residues. Germline V CDR1 and CDR2: SGHKS, YYEKEE (reference sequence). V was pared by 6 bases and J by 9 bases, with 16 bases between. CDR3 nucleotide sequence: TGTGCCAGCAACGGAGTCCTCGGCGGTTCACCCCTCCACTTT. As protein: CASNGVLGGSPLHF. The whole variable domain, remainder taken from reference TRBV5-5 and TRBJ1-6, is DAGVTQSPTHLIKTRGQQVTLRCSPISGHKSVSWYQQVLGQGPQFIFQYYEKEERGRGNFPDRFSARQFPNYSSELNVNALLLGDSALYLCASNGVLGGSPLHFGNGTRLTVT.

There are a few counts of this clonotype. The V and J genes are TRBV6-1 and TRBJ2-4; weak D call: TRBD2 (7 bases). The CDR3 sequence is 13 residues long. Per the germline V gene, CDR1 is MNHNS and CDR2 is SASEGT. Trimming shortened V by 6 bases and J by 8 bases, and 14 bases separated the two germline ends. For the CDR3, the DNA is TGTGCCAGCAGGGAGGGGGGGTCGGACATTCAGTACTTC. This translates into CASREGGSDIQYF.

The rearrangement uses TRBV18 and TRBJ1-4, with D hard to call. Germline V gene sequence: CDR1 KGHSH, CDR2 LQKENI. The germline V and J ends were trimmed by 5 bases and 8 bases, with 15 bases remaining between them. CDR3 length: 14 amino acids. This CDR3 reads CASSIPNQREKLFF. The CDR3 DNA reads as TGTGCCAGCTCAATTCCCAATCAAAGAGAAAAACTGTTTTTT.

This clonotype was seen a few times. The rearrangement joins TRBV6-5 to TRBJ2-5; possibly TRBD1 or TRBD2 for D (5 bases each). V lost 2 bases to trimming and J lost 5 bases, with 15 bases between them. CDR1 MNHEY and CDR2 SVGAGI come from the germline V gene. The CDR3 covers 15 residues. The CDR3: CASSYGYGKGETQYF. The CDR3 coding sequence is TGTGCCAGCAGTTACGGTTACGGGAAGGGGGAGACCCAGTACTTC.

This clonotype showed up just once. The rearrangement uses TRBV15 and TRBJ2-1; D is unresolved. Germline V gene sequence: CDR1 LNHNV, CDR2 YYDKDF (reference sequence). Between the trimmed V and J ends, which lost 4 bases and 4 bases, there was a span of 23 bases. The CDR3 consists of 18 residues. The CDR3 sequence: CATSTSGVAGVRYNEQFF. CDR3 sequence (DNA): TGTGCCACCAGCACATCCGGAGTGGCAGGTGTACGATACAATGAGCAGTTCTTC.

The chain couples TRBV12-3 or TRBV12-4 to TRBJ2-4, with D tentatively TRBD1 or TRBD2 (5 bases each). The CDR3 sequence is 11 residues long. V lost 8 bases and J 12 bases, leaving 14 bases between the germline ends. CDR3 bases: TGTGCCAGCCGACTACGGGGCCATCAGTACTTC. Its protein is CASRLRGHQYF.

The sample holds a few counts of this clonotype. The rearrangement joins TRBV3-1 to TRBJ1-4; D is unresolved. This CDR3 has 16 residues. From germline, CDR1 is LGHDT and CDR2 YNNKEL (reference sequence). V was shortened by 1 base and J by 8 bases, with 17 bases between the two germline ends. CDR3 protein: CASSQVVIPASEKLFF. CDR3 in DNA: TGTGCCAGCAGCCAAGTAGTAATCCCGGCGTCCGAAAAACTGTTTTTT.

V and J are TRBV10-1 and TRBJ2-2, with D possibly being TRBD1 (6 bases). V was pared by 6 bases and J by 0 bases, with 11 bases between. CDR3 length equals 15 residues. CDR1 WNHNN and CDR2 SYGVQD come from the germline V gene (reference sequence). This CDR3 is CASSRDNPNTGELFF. Here the CDR3 DNA reads TGCGCCAGCAGCCGGGACAACCCGAACACCGGGGAGCTGTTTTTT.

In its sample, this clonotype was seen a few times. CDR3 in DNA: TGTGCCAGCAGTTTAGCGAGGGAAAAACTGTTTTTT. As protein: CASSLAREKLFF. The chain carries TRBV12-3 or TRBV12-4 and TRBJ1-4, with D uncertain. The V end lost 0 bases, the J end lost 8 bases, and 4 bases lay between the germline ends. The CDR3 loop spans 12 amino acids.

This clonotype has just a few counts. This sequence joins TRBV2 and TRBJ1-4, with a tentative D call TRBD1 (5 bases). V dropped 4 bases and J dropped 8 bases, with 11 bases sitting between them. Germline CDR1 reads SNHLY; CDR2 reads FYNNEI. The length of the CDR3 is 13 residues. The CDR3 here is CASSGGDREKLFF. CDR3 DNA sequence: TGTGCCAGCAGTGGAGGGGACCGGGAAAAACTGTTTTTT.

The chain carries TRBV6-5 and TRBJ2-3; D might be TRBD1 (5 bases). Germline CDR1 is MNHEY and CDR2 is SVGAGI. The CDR3 is made up of 15 amino acids. V lost 0 bases and J 5 bases, leaving 12 bases between the germline ends. The CDR3: CASSYSGRARDTQYF. The CDR3 nucleotides are TGTGCCAGCAGTTACTCCGGCAGGGCGCGAGATACGCAGTATTTT.

This clonotype has at least ten counts. V and J are TRBV5-1 and TRBJ2-5; 7 bases align to TRBD1. The germline V gene has CDR1 SGHRS and CDR2 YFSETQ. CDR3 length: 14 residues. V shed 4 bases, J shed 2 bases, and the junction held 5 bases outside the gene matches. This chain's CDR3 is CASSLGQAQETQYF. CDR3 coding DNA: TGCGCCAGCAGCCTCGGACAGGCACAAGAGACCCAGTACTTC.

In this sample, this clonotype turned up a few times. The CDR3 region is CASSLTAGGFDEQFF. CDR3 in DNA: TGTGCCAGCAGCTTAACAGCGGGGGGGTTTGATGAGCAGTTCTTC. This chain uses TRBV7-3 with TRBJ2-1, with 10 bases lining up with TRBD2. V was clipped by 0 bases and J by 8 bases; unmatched bases: 4. This CDR3 has 15 residues. Germline loops: CDR1 SGHTA, CDR2 FQGTGA.